The 31 T cell receptor beta chains listed next were all sequenced from one sample in a study of control samples from healthy donors and cancer patients. The table came from immunoSEQ multiplex PCR; TCRdb's copy has only in-frame clones and leaves some out. Of about 89,000 clones in the sample, more than 70% were seen once. The sequencing input was blood. Receptors originate from a woman in her thirties or forties in good health.

J is TRBJ1-2 and V is TRBV4-1; D may be TRBD1 (6 bases). Germline V lookup: CDR1 MGHRA, CDR2 YSYEKL. The V and J ends lost 3 bases and 0 bases respectively, with 14 bases between them. There are 16 residues in the CDR3. CDR3 sequence reads: CASSQTFEGANYGYTF. CDR3 coding DNA: TGCGCCAGCAGCCAGACCTTCGAGGGGGCTAACTATGGCTACACCTTC.

The chain couples TRBV6-2 or TRBV6-3 to TRBJ1-1; D gene unclear. Germline CDR1 MNHEY, CDR2 SVGEGT. V gave up 6 bases and J gave up 6 bases, with 14 bases separating them. The CDR3 runs to 13 residues. CDR3 in amino acids: CASSLGGVSEAFF. The CDR3 nucleotides are TGTGCCAGCAGCCTAGGTGGGGTTTCTGAAGCTTTCTTT.

As to this clone: It is likely a read error, because the conserved phenylalanine at the end of the CDR3 is missing. It is unclear where the CDR3 begins or ends on the DNA, so no DNA is shown, and the CDR3 is as TCRdb lists it. The chain recombines TRBV7-2 with TRBJ1-4. Germline values: CDR1 SGHTA, CDR2 FQGNSA. The CDR3 adds up to 11 amino acids, both ends counted. The CDR3 here is CASSPQDTRGV.

The V and J genes are TRBV27 and TRBJ1-5; a weak D match, TRBD1 (6 bases). The CDR3 spans 15 residues. Trimming left V 5 bases short and J 3 bases short, with 14 bases between. Germline lookup yields CDR1 MNHEY and CDR2 SMNVEV (reference sequence). CDR3 nucleotides: TGTGCCAGCAGTCCGGACCAGGGGTACAATCAGCCCCAGCATTTT. It specifies CASSPDQGYNQPQHF.

V and J are TRBV5-1 and TRBJ1-3, with D tentatively TRBD1 (5 bases). V lost 4 bases and J 8 bases, leaving 13 bases between the germline ends. CDR1 SGHRS and CDR2 YFSETQ come from the germline V gene. This CDR3 contains 13 residues. This chain's CDR3 is CASSQDIGYTIYF. The CDR3 DNA follows: TGCGCCAGCAGCCAGGACATCGGGTACACCATATATTTT.

CDR3 DNA: TGTGCTAGCGTAACCAGCGGGGGGGCAGATACGCAGTATTTT. Translated, it gives CASVTSGGADTQYF. This chain joins TRBV12-5 and TRBJ2-3, with 10 bases aligning to TRBD2. This CDR3 region has 14 residues. V was clipped by 9 bases and J by 4 bases; unmatched bases: 7. CDR1 and CDR2 from the germline V gene are LGHNT and FRNRAP.

Points on this clone: The sample carries other DNA sequences with the same CDR3. This chain uses TRBV15 with TRBJ1-5; unclear D gene. V shed 0 bases and J shed 3 bases, with 9 bases lying between them. The CDR3 runs to 15 residues. CDR1 LNHNV and CDR2 YYDKDF come from the germline V gene (reference sequence). CDR3 DNA sequence: TGTGCCACCAGCAGAGACAAGGGATACAATCAGCCCCAGCATTTT. It translates to CATSRDKGYNQPQHF. Together with reference TRBV15 and TRBJ1-5, the CDR3 gives the full variable domain: DAMVIQNPRYQVTQFGKPVTLSCSQTLNHNVMYWYQQKSSQAPKLLFHYYDKDFNNEADTPDNFQSRRPNTSFCFLDIRSPGLGDTAMYLCATSRDKGYNQPQHFGDGTRLSIL.

V and J are TRBV27 and TRBJ2-7, with 8 bases that match TRBD1. CDR3 length: 13 amino acids. The germline CDR1 and CDR2 sequences are MNHEY and SMNVEV (reference sequence). Germline trimming cut 0 bases from V and 8 bases from J; bases unmatched to any gene: 3. CDR3 in DNA: TGTGCCAGCAGTTTATCGGGACAGGCAAAGCAGTACTTC. The encoded protein is CASSLSGQAKQYF.

As concerns this clone: A read error may account for a junction end that differs from germline. This chain connects TRBV9 to TRBJ2-7, with TRBD2 as a possible D gene (6 bases). CDR3 size: 14 residues. Germline values: CDR1 SGDLS, CDR2 YYNGEE. The CDR3 bases are TGTACCAGCAGCGTAGCTTGGGACTCTTACGAGCAGTACTTC. Residues: CTSSVAWDSYEQYF.

This rearrangement joins TRBV10-2 to TRBJ1-2, with D perhaps TRBD1 (5 bases). V shed 7 bases and J shed 8 bases, with 17 bases lying between them. The germline V gene encodes CDR1 WSHSY and CDR2 SAAADI. There are 13 residues in the CDR3. This CDR3 is CASTPGPLSGYTF. The CDR3 DNA is TGCGCCAGCACTCCGGGACCCCTTAGCGGCTACACCTTC.

This sequence joins TRBV4-3 and TRBJ2-7; 12 bases are shared with TRBD2. Trimming cost V 0 bases and J 0 bases; bases outside gene matches: 6. The CDR3 has 18 residues. CDR1 is LGHNA and CDR2 is YSLEER in the germline V gene. The CDR3 sequence: CASSQEWLAGGSSYEQYF. CDR3 DNA sequence: TGCGCCAGCAGCCAAGAATGGCTAGCGGGGGGGAGCTCCTACGAGCAGTACTTC.

This clone has more than one count but fewer than ten. CDR3 sequence reads: CASGPDRGGLNTEAFF. The DNA for the CDR3 is TGTGCTAGTGGCCCCGACAGGGGGGGACTGAACACTGAAGCTTTCTTT. This chain links TRBV12-5 with TRBJ1-1, with 9 bases aligning to TRBD1. Per germline, CDR1 LGHNT and CDR2 FRNRAP. The CDR3 runs 16 residues. The V gene end was trimmed by 6 bases and the J gene end by 0 bases; junction bases not matched to a gene: 8.

This clone was found once. V and J are TRBV5-1 and TRBJ1-1; TRBD1 matches at 10 bases. CDR1 SGHRS and CDR2 YFSETQ come from the germline V gene. This CDR3 has 17 amino acids. The ends lost 2 bases at V and 4 bases at J; junction bases unmatched: 11. In DNA form, the CDR3 reads TGCGCCAGCAGCTTAACTTTTGGGACAGGGGAAGGCACTGAAGCTTTCTTT. This codes for CASSLTFGTGEGTEAFF.

V and J are TRBV23-1 and TRBJ1-1; no reliable D call. TRBV23-1 is filed as an ORF, its function uncertain. The CDR3 has 12 residues. The CDR3 coding sequence is TGCGCAACCTCAGGTTGGGACACTGAAGCTTTCTTT. Protein sequence: CATSGWDTEAFF.

The chain uses TRBV2 and TRBJ1-1; D is unresolved. The germline V and J ends were trimmed by 6 bases and 4 bases, with 12 bases remaining between them. CDR3 size: 13 residues. From germline, CDR1 is SNHLY and CDR2 FYNNEI. The DNA of the CDR3 is TGTGCCAGCAGGGTCCAAATAGGCACTGAAGCTTTCTTT. Amino acid sequence: CASRVQIGTEAFF.

This chain uses TRBV7-2 with TRBJ2-1, with D uncertain. V lost 1 base, J lost 7 bases, and 17 bases lay in between. This CDR3 comprises 16 residues. The germline V gene encodes CDR1 SGHTA and CDR2 FQGNSA. CDR3 region: CASSLGGWTPKNEQFF. CDR3 DNA: TGTGCCAGCAGCTTAGGAGGCTGGACCCCCAAGAATGAGCAGTTCTTC.

This rearrangement joins TRBV27 to TRBJ2-3, with D possibly matching TRBD2 (5 bases). The CDR3 loop spans 12 amino acids. CDR1 MNHEY and CDR2 SMNVEV come from the germline V gene (reference sequence). Trimming took off 7 bases at V and 6 bases at J, with 11 bases between the two ends. The CDR3 region is CASKDSTDTQYF. In nucleotides, the CDR3 is TGTGCCAGCAAGGACTCGACCGATACGCAGTATTTT.

The chain couples TRBV24-1 to TRBJ2-7; 8 bases fit TRBD2. J was trimmed by 4 bases and V by 6 bases; bases with no gene match: 10. Per germline, CDR1 KGHDR and CDR2 SFDVKD. The CDR3 is 15 residues long. CDR3 in amino acids: CATSPGGAGRYEQYF. CDR3 DNA sequence: TGTGCCACCAGTCCCGGGGGGGCCGGCAGATACGAGCAGTACTTC.

This sequence joins TRBV19 and TRBJ1-5; D unresolved. Germline CDR1 reads LNHDA; CDR2 reads SQIVND (reference sequence). V lost 3 bases and J lost 6, with 6 bases in between. CDR3 length: 12 residues. The CDR3 nucleotides read TGTGCCAGTAGTATTATTGGTCAGCCCCAGCATTTT. Its translation: CASSIIGQPQHF.

The chain recombines TRBV6-1 with TRBJ1-4, with 8 bases lining up with TRBD1. Germline loops: CDR1 MNHNS, CDR2 SASEGT. V lost 1 base to trimming and J lost 4 bases; unmatched junction nucleotides: 17. This CDR3 has 20 residues. The DNA of the CDR3 is TGTGCCAGCAGTGAAGGGGGACAGGTTGGGATTCTCGAGTTTAATGAAAAACTGTTTTTT. Encoded protein: CASSEGGQVGILEFNEKLFF.

The genes are TRBV30 and TRBJ1-3; 8 nucleotides line up with TRBD1. The ends lost 5 bases at V and 4 bases at J; junction bases unmatched: 7. Germline V gene sequence: CDR1 GTSNPN, CDR2 SVGIG (reference sequence). There are 14 residues in the CDR3. The CDR3 DNA reads as TGTGCCTGGCAAGACAGGGGTCGGGGAAACACCATATATTTT. Its translation is CAWQDRGRGNTIYF. Full variable domain (remainder filled in from reference TRBV30 and TRBJ1-3): SQTIHQWPATLVQPVGSPLSLECTVEGTSNPNLYWYRQAAGRGLQLLFYSVGIGQISSEVPQNLSASRPQDRQFILSSKKLLLSDSGFYLCAWQDRGRGNTIYFGEGSWLTVV.

The chain couples TRBV5-1 to TRBJ1-1, with 9 bases matching TRBD1. CDR3 length: 16 amino acids. V shed 0 bases and J 4 bases; nucleotides not matched to a gene: 7. Germline lookup yields CDR1 SGHRS and CDR2 YFSETQ. The CDR3 region has the DNA TGCGCCAGCAGCTTGGGGACAGGGGCCGGGACCACTGAAGCTTTCTTT. Its protein is CASSLGTGAGTTEAFF. The full variable domain, in which reference TRBV5-1 and TRBJ1-1 provide the parts outside the CDR3, is KAGVTQTPRYLIKTRGQQVTLSCSPISGHRSVSWYQQTPGQGLQFLFEYFSETQRNKGNFPGRFSGRQFSNSRSEMNVSTLELGDSALYLCASSLGTGAGTTEAFFGQGTRLTVV.

The chain is built from TRBV4-3 and TRBJ1-1, with a weak D call TRBD1 (5 bases). CDR3 length: 15 residues. Per the germline V gene, CDR1 is LGHNA and CDR2 is YSLEER. V shed 1 base and J shed 5 bases, with 14 bases lying between them. The CDR3 protein is CASSQGLPGTTEAFF. In nucleotides, the CDR3 is TGCGCCAGCAGCCAAGGCCTTCCAGGGACTACTGAAGCTTTCTTT.

The V gene is TRBV4-1, the J gene TRBJ2-2; 13 bases line up with TRBD2. The CDR3 is 16 residues long. Germline values: CDR1 MGHRA, CDR2 YSYEKL. Trimming cost V 7 bases and J 4 bases; bases outside gene matches: 6. The CDR3 DNA is TGCGCCAGCAACGGACTAGCGGGGGCGGGCACCGGGGAGCTGTTTTTT. Protein product: CASNGLAGAGTGELFF.

J is TRBJ1-1 and V is TRBV4-1; D is possibly TRBD1 (5 bases). The CDR3 has 18 residues. V lost 1 base to trimming and J lost 0 bases, with 18 bases between them. Germline CDR1 MGHRA, CDR2 YSYEKL. This CDR3 is CASSQARGGTGLNTEAFF. In nucleotides, the CDR3 is TGCGCCAGCAGCCAAGCTAGAGGCGGGACGGGGTTGAACACTGAAGCTTTCTTT.

J is TRBJ1-6 and V is TRBV7-2; D is unclear. Per germline, CDR1 SGHTA and CDR2 FQGNSA. V gave up 4 bases and J gave up 9 bases, with 16 bases separating them. The CDR3 runs 15 residues. The CDR3 nucleotides are TGTGCCAGCAGCTCCTTAGGCGGGGTAGGTTCACCCCTCCACTTT. This codes for CASSSLGGVGSPLHF.

The chain couples TRBV7-6 to TRBJ1-1, with D possibly being TRBD1 (5 bases). The germline V gene has CDR1 SGHVS and CDR2 FNYEAQ. V lost 3 bases to trimming and J lost 0 bases, with 11 bases between them. The CDR3 covers 15 residues. CDR3 loop: CASSLGGQLNTEAFF. CDR3 nucleotide sequence: TGTGCCAGCAGCTTGGGTGGACAATTGAACACTGAAGCTTTCTTT.

The chain carries TRBV7-9 and TRBJ2-4, with D possibly being TRBD1 or TRBD2 (5 bases each). V was clipped by 4 bases and J by 2 bases, with 6 bases between them. Germline V gene data show CDR1 as SEHNR and CDR2 as FQNEAQ (reference sequence). The CDR3 totals 13 residues. The chain's CDR3 is CASSWGSKNIQYF. The CDR3, as DNA: TGTGCCAGCAGCTGGGGGTCCAAAAACATTCAGTACTTC.

J is TRBJ2-3 and V is TRBV24-1, with D uncertain. This CDR3 contains 12 residues. The germline V and J ends were trimmed by 11 bases and 2 bases, with 10 bases remaining between them. Germline CDR1 and CDR2: KGHDR and SFDVKD. The CDR3 DNA sequence: TGTGCCATTTCGTCCTACACAGATACGCAGTATTTT. It yields the protein CAISSYTDTQYF.

The rearrangement uses TRBV3-1 (or the pseudogene TRBV3-2) and TRBJ1-2, with 7 bases identical to TRBD1. There are 13 residues in the CDR3. The V gene end was trimmed by 4 bases and the J gene end by 4 bases; junction bases not matched to a gene: 3. Germline V lookup: CDR1 LGHDT, CDR2 YNNKEL (reference sequence). The CDR3 DNA follows: TGTGCCAGCAGCCGGACAGGAGCCTATGGCTACACCTTC. Translating it yields CASSRTGAYGYTF.

The chain combines TRBV15 with TRBJ2-3, with TRBD2 matching 7 bases. V lost 6 bases and J lost 4; bases outside the gene matches: 7. The CDR3 has 14 amino acids. Germline V CDR1 and CDR2: LNHNV, YYDKDF (reference sequence). The CDR3 loop is CATSFGAGADTQYF. Here the CDR3 DNA reads TGTGCCACCAGTTTCGGGGCGGGGGCAGATACGCAGTATTTT.